This T cell receptor beta chain was recovered during a study of cytomegalovirus exposure and HLA in healthy donors (dated by TCRdb to the late 2010s). With respect to the entire study: According to an earlier analysis of 550 to 750 of the donors, some 170 million T cells yielded 117 million unique TCR beta sequences and approximately 300 Gb of sequence data. A later analysis re-analyzed previously published TCR beta repertoires from roughly 690 donors and added high-resolution HLA genotyping to study TCR occurrence patterns. Donor age, sex, ethnicity and CMV serostatus were compiled together with the repertoire data. The aim of the study was to test whether cataloging public T cell receptors could identify signatures of past pathogen exposure. Among about 400 genotyped donors of the cohort, an average of around 250,000 unique TCR beta nucleotide sequences was sequenced per donor, of which about 18% were non-productive. A handful of DR-DQ haplotypes were handled as single units for association and clustering because linkage in the cohort was strong. About 280 gigabases of sequencing data and roughly 90 million unique TCR sequences were included in an early release covering about 700 HLA-typed donors. HLA typing included class I and class II loci at four-digit resolution. The genetic ancestry cluster associated with self-reported Caucasian donors included roughly 84% of the roughly 380 genotyped donors. To predict cytomegalovirus infection status, the study brought together high-throughput TCR immunosequencing, statistical association of individual TCRs with disease status, and machine learning. The later analysis used no new phenotypic data to find candidate immune exposures, relying instead on TCR beta sequences and their occurrence across donors. The study used immunosequencing to profile the T cell repertoires of some 600 subjects and linked those repertoires to cytomegalovirus serostatus. An earlier analysis of some 600 of the donors applied high-throughput TCR beta sequencing to assess whether each TCR beta V gene segment acted as functional or pseudogenic. Typing coverage differed by locus: A, B, C, DRB1 and DQB1 were typed in roughly 620-630 donors, DQA1 in 500 to 550, DPA1 in approximately 600, and DPB1 in roughly 470. Every repertoire in the discovery cohort had been generated on one and the same sequencing platform. A separate validation cohort of over 95 different subjects was used in addition to the 666-subject first cohort. Genome-wide SNP genotypes for about three fifths of the 666 donors were used in a later genetic analysis, which treated that subset as a discovery cohort. General study outcomes and caveats: Roughly uniform sequencing depth across donors was assumed in presence/absence analyses, although this assumption may not hold. In a later analysis, several top co-occurrence clusters were reported to appear linked to parvovirus B19, influenza, CMV and Epstein-Barr virus. At a false discovery rate of 0.05, a later analysis linked around 15,000 TCR beta sequences to specific HLA alleles. A later analysis found that most CMV-associated TCR beta chains appeared HLA-restricted, with HLA associations seemingly driven largely by CMV exposure. For the cohort, immune exposure information was limited to CMV serostatus. Most TCR sequences were seen in very few donors, while some public TCRs were found in many individuals. Because the 87-base-pair reads could not distinguish some IMGT-functional V segments, including TRBV6-2 and TRBV6-3, those segments were excluded. According to a later analysis, TCR association rates differed among HLA loci, with DRB1 alleles showing the most associated TCRs and HLA-C alleles showing the fewest. Linkage disequilibrium might explain the correlated functional status among segregating V segments, but an unknown experimental factor could not be ruled out. When HLA alleles, especially DR and DQ, strongly co-occurred, TCR associations were difficult to assign to individual alleles. In a later genetic analysis, a missense DCLRE1C variant was associated with V-gene and J-gene trimming of TCR beta chains, and the association was replicated in an independent cohort. The classifier was reported to diagnose cytomegalovirus status with high specificity and sensitivity in both the original cohort and the validation cohort. The sequencing pipeline was judged likely to have produced a cluster of highly shared sequence variants as a technical artifact. Because counts were too low, under 20 rarely observed V segments, including chromosome 9 orphons, were left out of the earlier analysis of 587 of the donors. According to the authors, the approach could potentially be generalized to other disease states and immunological phenotypes. In a later analysis, HLA-associated TCR beta chains were found to be more clonally expanded and to have lower generation probabilities than equally common non-associated chains. In an earlier analysis of under 600 of the donors, most TCR beta V segments were observed in productive rearrangements about 90% or about 30% of the time, broadly matching IMGT annotations. In the study, 164 TCR beta chains were listed as associated with cytomegalovirus. A further reported finding was that TCR beta sequences accurately predicted the HLA-A and HLA-B alleles for most subjects in the first cohort. A later genetic analysis reported fewer N-insertions in productive TCRs among donors in an Asian-associated ancestry cluster than the roughly 640-donor mean. A few of the identified cytomegalovirus-associated TCR beta chains were confirmed in vitro to be specific for cytomegalovirus antigens. Only TCR beta chains were sequenced in this cohort, and the absence of alpha or paired-chain data limited detectable features. Because some donors lacked HLA typing at each locus, the association tests relied only on the typed subset.

The CDR3 holds 13 amino acids from the cysteine to the phenylalanine. The sequence is cut down to CDR3 DNA, 39 bases in frame from base 1. Trimming at the junction amounts to 4 bases on V and 4 bases on J, and the germline ends lie 7 bases apart. According to the germline V gene, CDR1 reads SGHAT and CDR2 reads FQNNGV. Points on this clone: Its antigen is not yet known. Base qualities were left out, and no much larger clone turns up one base away.

Library prep was done by the immunoSEQ multiplex PCR assay. For the multiplex PCR, a mixture combining 60 forward primers for TCR Vbeta segments and 13 reverse primers for TCR Jbeta segments was used. Amplification of the CDR3 region of rearranged TCR beta genes was performed with a multiplex PCR assay on genomic DNA. On the Illumina HiSeq System, the amplified TCR beta libraries were sequenced as 87-base-pair reads. For the original study's pipeline: In a later analysis, some 80 million unique TCR beta chains were counted across the roughly 670 repertoires, and roughly 11 million of these chains were shared by at least two donors. Raw reads were error-corrected and collapsed into unique sequences with a nearest-neighbor algorithm that merged closely related sequences to remove PCR and sequencing errors. To assign V, D and J gene segments, CDR3 sequences were aligned to IMGT reference sequences. For a sequence to be retained, at least a six-nucleotide match to both a V gene segment and a J gene segment was required. A rearrangement counted as productive if the CDR3 had no stop codons and remained in frame with V and J, and every other rearrangement counted as non-productive. CDR3 was defined by IMGT convention, running from the second conserved V-encoded cysteine to the conserved J-encoded phenylalanine. The earlier analysis of 500 to 600 of the donors excluded sequences that lacked an unambiguous match to a single V gene segment. An earlier analysis of almost 600 of the donors classified V segments as functional when productive rearrangements were above 56.7% and as segregating when the standard deviation between donors was above 5%. A statistical classification framework was built for diagnosing cytomegalovirus status from the catalog of TCR beta chain sequences. In a later analysis, TCR nucleotide sequences were compared against IMGT/GENE-DB human TR gene sequences so that V and J genes could be assigned. In a later analysis, CDR3 sequences and most-parsimonious VDJ recombination scenarios were assigned using the TCRdist pipeline. In a later analysis, each TCR beta chain was defined by its CDR3 amino acid sequence together with its V-gene family, and reads lacking a unique V-gene family were excluded. As a way to deal with suspected cross-contamination and a sequencing artifact, a later analysis dropped over 550 nucleotide sequences that were highly shared and had low generation probability. In a later analysis, a clonal expansion index for each public chain was calculated from normalized within-repertoire ranks of inferred template counts. In a later analysis, generation probabilities were computed using a VDJ recombination model fitted to out-of-frame rearrangements, and the results were checked against IGoR. Hypergeometric tests were used in a later analysis to score TCR-TCR, TCR-HLA and TCR-CMV co-occurrence, with a repertoire-size bias correction applied to the TCR pairs. In a later analysis, false discovery rates were estimated by permuting HLA or CMV assignments 20 times. In a later analysis, co-occurring TCRs were grouped using DBSCAN, with TCRdist sequence similarity added in when clustering inside HLA-allele-positive subsets. For co-occurrence clustering, repertoires with fewer than 30,000 or more than 120,000 public chains were excluded, along with roughly 5 repertoires with anomalous nucleotide sharing. This immuneACCESS table, as held by TCRdb, lists in-frame sequences with V and J called but not all clones. Of the missing ones, under half trace to an unresolved V gene in checked studies; the others have no known cause. That table is the source of V, J and clone size, and D and trimming were worked out from the DNA. Within this sample are 100,000 to 150,000 clones, with approximately 75% of them counted one time only. 1.5% to 2% of the sample is in the top ten clones.

The cohort was made up of several hundred healthy bone marrow donors. All cohort members were sampled while nominally healthy, although unrecorded immune exposures were likely present. The donor was CMV seronegative and was included in the group of approximately 350 seronegative cohort members. Every donor gave a peripheral blood sample, and the peripheral blood mononuclear cells from that sample were used for TCR beta sequencing. Genomic DNA was extracted from the blood cell samples with the Qiagen DNeasy Blood Extraction Kit. The rearranged segments are TRBV11-2 and TRBJ2-2, with the D gene not confidently named. The clonotype was recovered from a man in his forties in good health and CMV-seronegative. Sequencing was carried out using PBMCs. The CDR3 amino acid sequence is: CASSYSTTGELFF. The nucleotide sequence reads as follows: TGTGCCAGCAGCTATAGCACCACCGGGGAGCTGTTTTTT.